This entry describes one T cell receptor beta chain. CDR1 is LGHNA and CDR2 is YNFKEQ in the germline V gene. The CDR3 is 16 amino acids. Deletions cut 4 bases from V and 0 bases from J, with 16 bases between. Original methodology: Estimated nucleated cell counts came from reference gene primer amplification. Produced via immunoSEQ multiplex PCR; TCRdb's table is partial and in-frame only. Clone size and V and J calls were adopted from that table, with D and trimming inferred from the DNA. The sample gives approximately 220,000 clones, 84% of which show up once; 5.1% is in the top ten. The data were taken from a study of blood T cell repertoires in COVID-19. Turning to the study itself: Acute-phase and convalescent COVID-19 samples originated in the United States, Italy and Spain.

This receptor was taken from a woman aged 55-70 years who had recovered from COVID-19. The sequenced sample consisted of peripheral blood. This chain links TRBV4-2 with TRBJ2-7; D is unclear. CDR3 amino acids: CASSRETTIDSYEQYF. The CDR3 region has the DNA TGTGCCAGCAGCCGAGAAACCACAATCGACTCCTACGAGCAGTACTTC.